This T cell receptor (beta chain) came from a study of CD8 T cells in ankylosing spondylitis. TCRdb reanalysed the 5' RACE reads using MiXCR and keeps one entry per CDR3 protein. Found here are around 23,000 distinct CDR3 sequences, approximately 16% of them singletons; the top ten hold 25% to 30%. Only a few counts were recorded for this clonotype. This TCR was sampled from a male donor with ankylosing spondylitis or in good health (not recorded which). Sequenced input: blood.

The CDR3 region is CSATNTGELFF. The CDR3 bases are TGCAGTGCTACGAACACCGGGGAGCTGTTTTTT. This rearrangement joins TRBV20-1 to TRBJ2-2; D unclear. CDR1 and CDR2 from the germline V gene are DFQATT and SNEGSKA (reference sequence). Trimming removed 4 bases at V and 0 bases at J, with 0 bases between. The CDR3 extends over 11 amino acids.